This entry lists 32 T cell receptor beta chains sequenced from one sample in a study of T cell responses to AZD1222 COVID-19 vaccine. The assay was immunoSEQ multiplex PCR, and TCRdb's table has in-frame clones only and misses some. The sample lists around 94,000 clones; about 85% were seen once. The sample consisted of peripheral blood, taken on day 0 of AZD1222 vaccination. The source is an adult in good health.

The chain combines TRBV11-2 with TRBJ2-7; 9 bases agree with TRBD1. V shed 3 bases, J shed 5 bases, and the junction held 8 bases outside the gene matches. Germline values: CDR1 SGHAT, CDR2 FQNNGV. This CDR3 spans 15 amino acids. CDR3 coding DNA: TGTGCCAGCAGCTTTGTCGGGACAGGGAGCGACGAGCAGTACTTC. Protein product: CASSFVGTGSDEQYF.

The rearrangement uses TRBV29-1 and TRBJ1-2, with a weak D call TRBD1 (5 bases). The CDR3 consists of 13 residues. Trimming cost V 3 bases and J 3 bases, with 11 bases left between them. Germline V lookup: CDR1 SQVTM, CDR2 ANQGSEA. CDR3 sequence: CSVDSDKDYGYTF. CDR3 nucleotides: TGCAGCGTTGATTCGGACAAGGACTATGGCTACACCTTC.

The sample holds one count of this clone. The chain combines TRBV3-1 (or the pseudogene TRBV3-2) with TRBJ2-3; TRBD2 might be the D (6 bases). Trimming removed 0 bases at V and 7 bases at J, with 14 bases between. Germline loops: CDR1 LGHDT, CDR2 YNNKEL (reference sequence). The CDR3 totals 15 residues. The CDR3 spells CASSQDFQGGYTQYF. The CDR3, as DNA: TGTGCCAGCAGCCAAGATTTCCAGGGAGGATATACGCAGTATTTT.

V gene TRBV28 combines with J gene TRBJ1-2; D remains ambiguous. V was cut by 6 bases and J by 7 bases, with 12 bases left in between. Germline CDR1 is MDHEN and CDR2 is SYDVKM. The CDR3 consists of 12 residues. CDR3 nucleotide sequence: TGTGCCAGCAGCCCCCCGGCCAGTGGCTACACCTTC. Protein product: CASSPPASGYTF.

This chain joins TRBV30 and TRBJ2-1, with no clear D. V dropped 5 bases and J dropped 3 bases, with 14 bases sitting between them. Germline CDR1 is GTSNPN and CDR2 is SVGIG (reference sequence). CDR3 size: 14 residues. The CDR3 DNA is TGTGCCTGGGGGAAGGGCGTTCTCTACAATGAGCAGTTCTTC. Protein sequence: CAWGKGVLYNEQFF. The full variable domain, in which reference TRBV30 and TRBJ2-1 provide the parts outside the CDR3, is SQTIHQWPATLVQPVGSPLSLECTVEGTSNPNLYWYRQAAGRGLQLLFYSVGIGQISSEVPQNLSASRPQDRQFILSSKKLLLSDSGFYLCAWGKGVLYNEQFFGPGTRLTVL.

This sequence joins TRBV19 and TRBJ1-5, with TRBD1 as a possible D gene (5 bases). Trimming removed 5 bases at V and 1 base at J, with 12 bases between. The CDR3 covers 15 residues. Germline assignment: CDR1 LNHDA and CDR2 SQIVND (reference sequence). In DNA form, the CDR3 reads TGTGCCAGTAGTGCTGGCCAGGGCAGCAATCAGCCCCAGCATTTT. This encodes CASSAGQGSNQPQHF.

V gene TRBV5-4 combines with J gene TRBJ2-2, with 8 bases fitting TRBD1. Germline CDR1 SGHNT, CDR2 YYREEE (reference sequence). The CDR3 consists of 15 residues. The V segment lost 3 bases and the J segment 5 bases; nucleotides outside the gene matches: 6. The chain's CDR3 is CASSYTGGGTGELFF. As DNA, the CDR3 is TGTGCCAGCAGCTATACAGGGGGAGGAACCGGGGAGCTGTTTTTT.

V is TRBV28 and J is TRBJ2-1; D gene ambiguous. Germline-derived CDR1 and CDR2 are MDHEN and SYDVKM. The V and J ends lost 5 bases and 8 bases respectively, with 10 bases between them. The CDR3 has 12 amino acids. CDR3 residues: CASSLNNHEQFF. The CDR3 DNA follows: TGTGCCAGCAGTCTGAATAACCATGAGCAGTTCTTC.

The chain has TRBV28 and TRBJ1-4; D perhaps matches TRBD1 (5 bases). Germline assignment: CDR1 MDHEN and CDR2 SYDVKM. The CDR3 is made up of 14 amino acids. Trimming stripped 8 bases from V and 3 bases from J, with 13 bases between. The CDR3: CASAGTRPNEKLFF. CDR3 in DNA: TGTGCCAGCGCAGGGACCAGGCCTAATGAAAAACTGTTTTTT. Combining the CDR3 with reference TRBV28 and TRBJ1-4 gives the whole variable domain DVKVTQSSRYLVKRTGEKVFLECVQDMDHENMFWYRQDPGLGLRLIYFSYDVKMKEKGDIPEGYSVSREKKERFSLILESASTNQTSMYLCASAGTRPNEKLFFGSGTQLSVL.

The chain is built from TRBV7-8 and TRBJ2-1; maybe TRBD2 (5 bases). Germline CDR1 SGHVS, CDR2 FQNEAQ. The CDR3 consists of 12 residues. The V and J ends lost 5 bases and 9 bases respectively, with 11 bases between them. The CDR3 DNA follows: TGTGCCAGCAGCCGAGGACGGGGTGAGCAGTTCTTC. As protein: CASSRGRGEQFF.

The chain combines TRBV15 with TRBJ1-5, with D unclear. CDR1 LNHNV and CDR2 YYDKDF come from the germline V gene (reference sequence). CDR3 length: 15 residues. V lost 0 bases and J lost 0, with 6 bases in between. CDR3 in amino acids: CATSRDTNSNQPQHF. The CDR3 DNA is TGTGCCACCAGCAGAGACACAAATAGCAATCAGCCCCAGCATTTT.

V and J are TRBV7-2 and TRBJ2-1, with 8 nucleotides matching TRBD2. Per the germline V gene, CDR1 is SGHTA and CDR2 is FQGNSA. V dropped 5 bases and J dropped 8; count of bases not matched to a gene: 14. The CDR3 totals 16 residues. CDR3 nucleotide sequence: TGTGCCAGCAGCCCCCAAAAGCGGGGGCGGTGGGATGAGCAGTTCTTC. Its translation is CASSPQKRGRWDEQFF.

The chain uses TRBV7-3 and TRBJ2-5, with 15 bases lining up with TRBD2. Unmatched junction bases numbered 3, after V lost 5 bases and J lost 5 bases. The CDR3 is made up of 15 amino acids. Germline V gives CDR1 SGHTA, CDR2 FQGTGA. The CDR3 DNA is TGTGCCAGCAGCCGGGGACTAGCGGGGGGTGAGACCCAGTACTTC. Protein: CASSRGLAGGETQYF.

The rearrangement uses TRBV4-3 and TRBJ1-1; D unclear. V dropped 2 bases and J dropped 5 bases, with 12 bases sitting between them. This CDR3 is built from 14 residues. The germline V gene has CDR1 LGHNA and CDR2 YSLEER. The CDR3 sequence: CASSQNLGWTEAFF. The CDR3 DNA sequence: TGCGCCAGCAGCCAAAACCTCGGCTGGACTGAAGCTTTCTTT.

This clone was seen just once. V usage is TRBV5-1 and J usage is TRBJ2-7; TRBD2 matches at 8 bases. Germline CDR1 and CDR2: SGHRS and YFSETQ. V shed 2 bases and J 5 bases; nucleotides not matched to a gene: 3. This CDR3 has 13 residues. The CDR3 here is CASSFGLANEQYF. The CDR3 nucleotides read TGCGCCAGCAGCTTCGGACTAGCTAACGAGCAGTACTTC.

The chain employs TRBV27 and TRBJ2-6, with D possibly TRBD1 on 6 matching bases. The CDR3 is made up of 15 amino acids. Trimming removed 5 bases from V and 1 base from J, with 9 bases in between. Germline CDR1 reads MNHEY; CDR2 reads SMNVEV (reference sequence). As DNA, the CDR3 is TGTGCCAGCAGTAGAACAGGGTCTGGGGCCAACGTCCTGACTTTC. Protein: CASSRTGSGANVLTF. The full variable domain, in which reference TRBV27 and TRBJ2-6 provide the parts outside the CDR3, is EAQVTQNPRYLITVTGKKLTVTCSQNMNHEYMSWYRQDPGLGLRQIYYSMNVEVTDKGDVPEGYKVSRKEKRNFPLILESPSPNQTSLYFCASSRTGSGANVLTFGAGSRLTVL.

This chain links TRBV30 with TRBJ2-6; unclear D gene. This CDR3 spans 11 amino acids. CDR1 and CDR2 (germline): GTSNPN, SVGIG (reference sequence). Between the trimmed V and J ends, which lost 8 bases and 0 bases, there was a span of 2 bases. The CDR3 bases are TGTGCCCACTCTGGGGCCAACGTCCTGACTTTC. Amino acid sequence: CAHSGANVLTF. Using reference TRBV30 and TRBJ2-6 for the parts outside the CDR3, the full variable domain is SQTIHQWPATLVQPVGSPLSLECTVEGTSNPNLYWYRQAAGRGLQLLFYSVGIGQISSEVPQNLSASRPQDRQFILSSKKLLLSDSGFYLCAHSGANVLTFGAGSRLTVL.

CDR3 DNA sequence: TGTGCCAGCAGCTTGGCGGGATCGGGTGAAAAACTGTTTTTT. Translation gives CASSLAGSGEKLFF. This sequence joins TRBV5-4 and TRBJ1-4, with D uncertain. Germline CDR1 reads SGHNT; CDR2 reads YYREEE (reference sequence). Trimming took off 0 bases at V and 7 bases at J, with 10 bases between the two ends. The CDR3 spans 14 residues.

The chain carries TRBV4-2 and TRBJ2-2, with 8 bases identical to TRBD1. Trimming at V came to 5 bases and at J to 5 bases, leaving 19 bases not matched to a gene. The CDR3 spans 19 residues. Germline lookup yields CDR1 LGHNA and CDR2 YNFKEQ. CDR3 protein: CASSVAEALDQGATGELFF. The DNA for the CDR3 is TGTGCCAGCAGCGTCGCGGAGGCTTTGGACCAGGGGGCAACCGGGGAGCTGTTTTTT.

J is TRBJ1-2 and V is TRBV6-5; D gene ambiguous. V was shortened by 6 bases and J by 0 bases, with 8 bases between the two germline ends. CDR1 MNHEY and CDR2 SVGAGI come from the germline V gene. The CDR3 covers 13 residues. The DNA for the CDR3 is TGTGCCAGCAGGATGGAGTCTAACTATGGCTACACCTTC. Translated: CASRMESNYGYTF.

The rearrangement uses TRBV4-3 and TRBJ2-1; possible D gene TRBD1, 5 bases. This CDR3 contains 13 residues. The V end was cut by 3 bases, the J end by 7 bases, with 10 bases between. Germline CDR1 reads LGHNA; CDR2 reads YSLEER. The CDR3 sequence is CASSQGLVNEQFF. The CDR3 DNA sequence: TGCGCCAGCAGCCAGGGGCTAGTAAATGAGCAGTTCTTC.

The V gene is TRBV3-1 (or the pseudogene TRBV3-2), the J gene TRBJ1-6; no definite D call. The V gene lost 1 base and the J gene lost 5 bases, with 12 bases spanning the gap. This CDR3 has 16 residues. From germline, CDR1 is LGHDT and CDR2 YNNKEL (reference sequence). This chain's CDR3 is CASSQAGIQNNSPLHF. The CDR3 DNA is TGTGCCAGCAGCCAAGCCGGGATCCAGAATAATTCACCCCTCCACTTT.

J is TRBJ1-1 and V is TRBV28; D gene ambiguous. The germline V gene has CDR1 MDHEN and CDR2 SYDVKM. The CDR3 sequence is 13 residues long. V dropped 10 bases and J dropped 0 bases, with 12 bases sitting between them. This chain's CDR3 is CAISSSMNTEAFF. The CDR3 DNA is TGTGCCATCTCATCCTCAATGAACACTGAAGCTTTCTTT. The full variable domain, with the rest looked up from reference TRBV28 and TRBJ1-1, is DVKVTQSSRYLVKRTGEKVFLECVQDMDHENMFWYRQDPGLGLRLIYFSYDVKMKEKGDIPEGYSVSREKKERFSLILESASTNQTSMYLCAISSSMNTEAFFGQGTRLTVV.

V is TRBV9 and J is TRBJ1-4; D ambiguous. The CDR3 totals 15 residues. V was shortened by 0 bases and J by 8 bases, with 14 bases between the two germline ends. The V gene's germline CDR1 is SGDLS and CDR2 YYNGEE. The CDR3 sequence: CASSVGGRPTEKLFF. DNA of the CDR3: TGTGCCAGCAGCGTAGGTGGCAGGCCTACCGAAAAACTGTTTTTT.

The chain combines TRBV25-1 with TRBJ1-2; D remains unclear. This CDR3 spans 12 amino acids. Germline CDR1 reads MGHDK; CDR2 reads SYGVNS. The V end was cut by 4 bases, the J end by 7 bases, with 10 bases between. CDR3 amino acids: CASSVAERGYTF. Here the CDR3 DNA reads TGTGCCAGCAGTGTGGCGGAGCGTGGCTACACCTTC.

CDR3 protein: CASSRSSMWGYTF. The CDR3 bases are TGTGCCAGCAGCAGGTCTAGTATGTGGGGCTACACCTTC. The chain has TRBV28 and TRBJ1-2; unclear D gene. Trimming took off 6 bases at V and 8 bases at J, with 16 bases between the two ends. The CDR3 is 13 amino acids. CDR1 and CDR2 (germline): MDHEN, SYDVKM.

This chain links TRBV12-3 or TRBV12-4 with TRBJ2-5, with D possibly being TRBD2 (6 bases). V lost 6 bases and J 3 bases, leaving 11 bases between the germline ends. This CDR3 has 13 residues. CDR3 sequence reads: CASSSAGEETQYF. The DNA for the CDR3 is TGTGCCAGCAGCTCAGCGGGCGAAGAGACCCAGTACTTC.

The gene calls are TRBV5-1 and TRBJ2-5; 7 bases agree with TRBD2. This CDR3 spans 13 amino acids. The V segment lost 3 bases and the J segment 3 bases; nucleotides outside the gene matches: 2. Per the germline V gene, CDR1 is SGHRS and CDR2 is YFSETQ. CDR3 sequence: CASSWAGEETQYF. The CDR3 region has the DNA TGCGCCAGCAGCTGGGCGGGAGAAGAGACCCAGTACTTC.

The rearrangement joins TRBV4-2 to TRBJ1-2; D is unclear. Between the trimmed V and J ends, which lost 0 bases and 2 bases, there was a span of 7 bases. Germline-derived CDR1 and CDR2 are LGHNA and YNFKEQ. The CDR3 totals 14 residues. The CDR3 DNA reads as TGTGCCAGCAGCCAAGATCACACAAACTATGGCTACACCTTC. Protein: CASSQDHTNYGYTF.

The V gene is TRBV7-2, the J gene TRBJ1-5; 7 bases are a match to TRBD1. The CDR3 is 13 amino acids. Trimming cost V 4 bases and J 6 bases; bases outside gene matches: 3. CDR1 SGHTA and CDR2 FQGNSA come from the germline V gene. The CDR3 is CASSSDRVQPQHF. The DNA for the CDR3 is TGTGCCAGCAGCTCCGACAGGGTTCAGCCCCAGCATTTT. Full variable domain (rest looked up from reference TRBV7-2 and TRBJ1-5): GAGVSQSPSNKVTEKGKDVELRCDPISGHTALYWYRQSLGQGLEFLIYFQGNSAPDKSGLPSDRFSAERTGGSVSTLTIQRTQQEDSAVYLCASSSDRVQPQHFGDGTRLSIL.

This rearrangement joins TRBV30 to TRBJ2-5; D uncertain. V was clipped by 1 base and J by 5 bases, with 11 bases between them. Per germline, CDR1 GTSNPN and CDR2 SVGIG (reference sequence). CDR3 size: 13 residues. The CDR3 here is CAWSGSPVETQYF. In DNA, the CDR3 is TGTGCCTGGAGTGGCAGTCCGGTTGAGACCCAGTACTTC.

V gene TRBV6-5 combines with J gene TRBJ1-2; D is ambiguous. The germline V gene encodes CDR1 MNHEY and CDR2 SVGAGI. Trimming cost V 5 bases and J 7 bases, with 14 bases left between them. There are 13 residues in the CDR3. CDR3 in DNA: TGTGCCAGCAGTCCCTCGTACCCGGTTGGCTACACCTTC. Its protein is CASSPSYPVGYTF.